The 11 T cell receptor beta chains below all came from one sample that was sequenced in a study of cytomegalovirus exposure and HLA in healthy donors. This table comes from immunoSEQ multiplex PCR, and its TCRdb copy is limited to in-frame clones, with some not included. The sample has around 190,000 clones, roughly three quarters seen once. Sample: PBMCs. The receptors come from a woman in her twenties or thirties in good health and CMV-seronegative.

About this clone: Because it lacks the conserved phenylalanine or tryptophan at the end, this CDR3 is likely a read error. The limits of the CDR3 on the DNA are not certain, so only TCRdb's listed CDR3 is given. The chain carries TRBV4-1 and TRBJ1-2; the table's D call of TRBD1 was not tested on the DNA. Inclusive of both ends, the CDR3 amounts to 13 amino acids. The germline gives CDR1 MGHRA, CDR2 YSYEKL. CDR3 in amino acids: CASSQDTQAHLTL.

The V gene is TRBV5-1, the J gene TRBJ2-3, with TRBD1 matching 7 bases. Trimming took 0 bases from V and 2 from J; bases not matched to a gene: 6. The CDR3 length is 16 residues. Germline V gene lookup returns CDR1 SGHRS and CDR2 YFSETQ. As DNA, the CDR3 is TGCGCCAGCAGCTTGGTCCGGGACAGAAACACAGATACGCAGTATTTT. Amino acids: CASSLVRDRNTDTQYF.

This chain joins TRBV28 and TRBJ1-5; weak D call: TRBD1 (5 bases). Trimming left V 6 bases short and J 0 bases short, with 12 bases between. CDR3 length equals 15 residues. The germline V gene has CDR1 MDHEN and CDR2 SYDVKM. DNA of the CDR3: TGTGCCAGCAGCCGGTTCGGGGGTAGCAATCAGCCCCAGCATTTT. Protein: CASSRFGGSNQPQHF.

The CDR3 is CASSPNPTGGSGGYTF. In DNA, the CDR3 is TGTGCCAGCTCACCGAATCCGACAGGGGGCTCGGGTGGCTACACCTTC. This sequence joins TRBV18 and TRBJ1-2; TRBD1 aligns across 10 bases. The V gene end was trimmed by 3 bases and the J gene end by 7 bases; junction bases not matched to a gene: 11. Germline V gives CDR1 KGHSH, CDR2 LQKENI. The CDR3 has 16 residues.

This chain links TRBV30 with TRBJ2-1; a possible D gene is TRBD2 (6 bases). Trimming cost V 0 bases and J 6 bases, with 15 bases left between them. The CDR3 is 15 residues long. Germline CDR1 and CDR2: GTSNPN and SVGIG (reference sequence). The CDR3 DNA follows: TGTGCCTGGAGTGTTACCGGGACTCACTTCAATGAGCAGTTCTTC. Encoded protein: CAWSVTGTHFNEQFF.

The chain couples TRBV30 to TRBJ2-7; maybe TRBD2 (6 bases). Trimming took 2 bases from V and 3 from J, leaving 11 bases between them. This CDR3 is built from 13 residues. CDR1 and CDR2 from the germline V gene are GTSNPN and SVGIG (reference sequence). The CDR3 region has the DNA TGTGCCTGGAGTAGGGACTCCAGCTACGAGCAGTACTTC. Protein sequence: CAWSRDSSYEQYF.

This clone was found a few times. This chain connects TRBV5-1 to TRBJ2-1, with a tentative D call TRBD2 (6 bases). Per germline, CDR1 SGHRS and CDR2 YFSETQ. The CDR3 extends over 16 amino acids. Trimming left V 3 bases short and J 6 bases short, with 19 bases between. CDR3 sequence reads: CASSSAGSSVANEQFF. The CDR3 DNA is TGCGCCAGCAGCTCGGCAGGGTCTAGCGTGGCCAATGAGCAGTTCTTC.

The chain recombines TRBV11-3 with TRBJ2-1; D gene unclear. This CDR3 is built from 12 residues. The V gene's germline CDR1 is SGHNT and CDR2 YENEEA. Trimming cost V 2 bases and J 5 bases, with 4 bases left between them. CDR3: CASSLQDNEQFF. In nucleotides, the CDR3 is TGTGCCAGCAGCTTACAGGACAATGAGCAGTTCTTC. The whole variable domain, filled in from reference TRBV11-3 and TRBJ2-1, reads EAGVVQSPRYKIIEKKQPVAFWCNPISGHNTLYWYLQNLGQGPELLIRYENEEAVDDSQLPKDRFSAERLKGVDSTLKIQPAELGDSAVYLCASSLQDNEQFFGPGTRLTVL.

The rearrangement joins TRBV9 to TRBJ2-3, with D perhaps TRBD2 (6 bases). With 0 bases removed from V and 11 bases from J, the gap between germline ends came to 10 bases. The germline gives CDR1 SGDLS, CDR2 YYNGEE. This CDR3 has 12 residues. The CDR3 spells CASSVGASVQYF. CDR3 nucleotides: TGTGCCAGCAGCGTAGGTGCTAGCGTGCAGTATTTT.

This clone was observed a handful of times. The chain uses TRBV7-9 and TRBJ1-2; D possibly corresponds to TRBD1 (5 bases). Trimming removed 2 bases at V and 1 base at J, with 5 bases between. This CDR3 comprises 13 residues. CDR1 and CDR2 from the germline V gene are SEHNR and FQNEAQ (reference sequence). The CDR3 sequence: CASSLRGNYGYTF. CDR3 bases: TGTGCCAGCAGCTTAAGGGGTAACTATGGCTACACCTTC.

J is TRBJ1-2 and V is TRBV11-2; 7 bases align to TRBD1. The CDR3 is 14 residues long. Germline V gene lookup returns CDR1 SGHAT and CDR2 FQNNGV. V gave up 0 bases and J gave up 7 bases; unmatched junction bases: 5. CDR3 DNA sequence: TGTGCCAGCAGCTTAGAGTACAGGGGTAGTGGCTACACCTTC. Residues: CASSLEYRGSGYTF.